The present entry profiles one T cell receptor beta chain with its context. Its specificity is unknown. The data are from a study of T cell responses to AZD1222 COVID-19 vaccine. This table comes from immunoSEQ multiplex PCR, and its TCRdb copy is limited to in-frame clones, with some not included. The top ten clones hold around 1% of a sample with roughly 150,000 clones, around 88% of them seen once. General study findings and limits: Increased Spike-specific TCR breadth and depth were observed after two AZD1222 doses.

The CDR3 is 16 residues long. CDR1 is SGHRS, CDR2 YFSETQ, per germline. V was cut by 3 bases and J by 1 base, with 13 bases left in between. The origin of this receptor is an adult who received the AZD1222 COVID-19 vaccine. The chain couples TRBV5-1 to TRBJ2-2, with D perhaps TRBD1 (6 bases). The material sequenced was peripheral blood, taken 28 days after the second AZD1222 dose. CDR3 sequence (DNA): TGCGCCAGCAGCTCTACAGGGAATAGGAACACCGGGGAGCTGTTTTTT. Its protein product is CASSSTGNRNTGELFF.